Here is one TCR beta chain with its context. Antigen unknown. Looked up from germline, CDR1 is DFQATT and CDR2 is SNEGSKA (reference sequence). V was cut by 0 bases and J by 2 bases, with 11 bases left in between. The CDR3 totals 14 residues. Random hexamers were used to reverse transcribe roughly 0.5 to 1 ug of RNA. TCR beta CDR3 was amplified by immunoSEQ multiplex PCR. This amplification extended across 54 Vbeta and 13 Jbeta segments. TCRdb reprocessed the immunoSEQ multiplex PCR reads with MiXCR, giving one entry per CDR3 protein. The sample lists around 280,000 distinct CDR3 sequences, about 85% seen once, with about 0.11% in the top ten. This entry belongs to a study of CD8 T cells in Susac syndrome. Study outcomes and limitations: The study's TCR sequencing and HLA analysis covered a relatively small number of individuals, and the study acknowledged this.

The multiple sclerosis control cohort comprised treatment-naive individuals presenting with stable or active relapsing-remitting disease. The sequence came from a human donor with multiple sclerosis. Material: CD8+ T cells from PBMCs. The chain joins TRBV20-1 to TRBJ2-7; a weak D match, TRBD1 (5 bases). The chain's CDR3 is CSAREQASPYEQYF. The CDR3 bases are TGCAGTGCTAGAGAACAGGCGAGCCCCTACGAGCAGTACTTC.